What follows are 19 T cell receptor beta chains derived from one specimen sequenced in a study of T cells in localized non-small cell lung cancer. Method: immunoSEQ multiplex PCR; TCRdb's copy keeps in-frame clones and lacks some. The data show 40,000 to 55,000 clones, with about three quarters seen just once and around 4% held by the top ten. Sequences were derived from PBMCs, sampled before any cancer treatment. The receptors originated from a woman aged 40 to 75 with stage II lung adenocarcinoma.

The CDR3 nucleotides read TGTGCCAGCGCGTTACAGGGGGACGATTCACCCCTCCACTTT. This encodes CASALQGDDSPLHF. The rearrangement links TRBV6-5 to TRBJ1-6; 8 nucleotides align to TRBD1. Germline V CDR1 and CDR2: MNHEY, SVGAGI. CDR3 length: 14 amino acids. Trimming cost V 8 bases and J 8 bases; bases outside gene matches: 8.

The rearrangement links TRBV2 to TRBJ1-2; 8 nucleotides match TRBD1. The length of the CDR3 is 14 residues. CDR1 and CDR2 (germline): SNHLY, FYNNEI. Trimming took 6 bases from V and 3 from J; bases not matched to a gene: 6. The CDR3 protein is CASSIRGLDYGYTF. CDR3 DNA: TGTGCCAGCAGCATCAGGGGGCTCGACTATGGCTACACCTTC.

This rearrangement joins TRBV7-6 to TRBJ1-1; 8 positions agree with TRBD1. This CDR3 has 14 amino acids. Trimming removed 4 bases from V and 4 bases from J; junction bases left unmatched: 5. Looked up from germline, CDR1 is SGHVS and CDR2 is FNYEAQ. This CDR3 reads CASSSLGQGTEAFF. The CDR3 DNA reads TGTGCCAGCAGCTCCCTTGGACAGGGCACTGAAGCTTTCTTT.

This sequence joins TRBV18 and TRBJ1-1, with D possibly TRBD1 on 6 matching bases. V was pared by 3 bases and J by 1 base, with 12 bases between. The germline V gene has CDR1 KGHSH and CDR2 LQKENI. The CDR3 totals 15 residues. The CDR3: CASSPTGGENTEAFF. CDR3 DNA sequence: TGTGCCAGCTCACCCACCGGGGGCGAGAACACTGAAGCTTTCTTT. Full variable domain (rest looked up from reference TRBV18 and TRBJ1-1): NAGVMQNPRHLVRRRGQEARLRCSPMKGHSHVYWYRQLPEEGLKFMVYLQKENIIDESGMPKERFSAEFPKEGPSILRIQQVVRGDSAAYFCASSPTGGENTEAFFGQGTRLTVV.

The CDR3 region has the DNA TGTGCCAGCAGCTTAGGGGGGGTCCAGCCCCAGCATTTT. Amino acid sequence: CASSLGGVQPQHF. The V gene is TRBV7-9, the J gene TRBJ1-5; the D gene is possibly TRBD1 (5 bases). The CDR3 is made up of 13 amino acids. Germline CDR1 and CDR2: SEHNR and FQNEAQ (reference sequence). Trimming shortened V by 1 base and J by 7 bases, and 8 bases separated the two germline ends.

V usage is TRBV4-2 and J usage is TRBJ1-1; TRBD1 aligns across 10 bases. With 0 bases clipped from V and 4 bases from J, the junction kept 14 bases outside the gene matches. The germline gives CDR1 LGHNA, CDR2 YNFKEQ. This CDR3 region has 19 residues. The CDR3 sequence: CASSQENRIGTGAGTEAFF. The DNA of the CDR3 is TGTGCCAGCAGCCAAGAAAATAGGATTGGGACAGGGGCGGGCACTGAAGCTTTCTTT.

The chain combines TRBV11-2 with TRBJ2-3; the D gene is possibly TRBD2 (7 bases). V shed 3 bases and J shed 0 bases, with 10 bases lying between them. CDR1 is SGHAT and CDR2 is FQNNGV in the germline V gene. The CDR3 loop spans 15 amino acids. The CDR3 coding sequence is TGTGCCAGCAGCTTGGGGGGGCCTAGCACAGATACGCAGTATTTT. It encodes CASSLGGPSTDTQYF.

The rearrangement joins TRBV11-1 to TRBJ1-1; D is undetermined. Trimming removed 0 bases from V and 1 base from J, with 6 bases in between. CDR3 size: 14 residues. The V gene's germline CDR1 is SGHAT and CDR2 FQDESV (reference sequence). The CDR3 coding sequence is TGTGCCAGCAGCTTAGCTGAAGGGAACACTGAAGCTTTCTTT. It codes for CASSLAEGNTEAFF.

The genes are TRBV29-1 and TRBJ1-3; no definite D call. Germline CDR1 and CDR2: SQVTM and ANQGSEA. This CDR3 contains 14 residues. Trimming left V 3 bases short and J 0 bases short, with 9 bases between. The CDR3 DNA reads as TGCAGCGTTGATTGGGATGGCTCTGGAAACACCATATATTTT. Amino acids: CSVDWDGSGNTIYF.

V usage is TRBV5-8 and J usage is TRBJ2-7; 8 nucleotides align to TRBD2. V trimming: 4 bases; J trimming: 3 bases; junction bases outside the gene matches: 18. There are 18 residues in the CDR3. CDR1 and CDR2 (germline): SGHTS, YDEGEE. The CDR3 nucleotides read TGTGCCAGCAGCCCCGGGACCGGATTAGCGGGGTCCCTCTACGAGCAGTACTTC. Protein product: CASSPGTGLAGSLYEQYF.

This clone was picked up one time. The V and J genes are TRBV29-1 and TRBJ2-7; 7 bases line up with TRBD1. Germline lookup yields CDR1 SQVTM and CDR2 ANQGSEA. Losses at the gene ends were 1 base for V and 2 bases for J; bases not matched to a gene: 2. This CDR3 contains 13 residues. The CDR3 is CSVEGQGAYEQYF. The CDR3 DNA sequence: TGCAGCGTTGAAGGCCAGGGGGCCTACGAGCAGTACTTC.

The chain carries TRBV4-3 and TRBJ2-1; 7 bases agree with TRBD1. Germline trimming cut 1 base from V and 10 bases from J; bases unmatched to any gene: 4. The CDR3 consists of 13 residues. The germline gives CDR1 LGHNA, CDR2 YSLEER. CDR3 protein: CASSQAGQMEQFF. The CDR3, as DNA: TGCGCCAGCAGCCAAGCGGGACAGATGGAGCAGTTCTTC.

The CDR3 nucleotides read TGTGCCATCAAAAGCGGGGGTATCGACGAGCAGTACTTC. Protein: CAIKSGGIDEQYF. The chain has TRBV6-1 and TRBJ2-7; 8 bases match TRBD2. The CDR3 sequence is 13 residues long. V lost 10 bases to trimming and J lost 5 bases; unmatched junction nucleotides: 10. CDR1 and CDR2 (germline): MNHNS, SASEGT.

The chain is built from TRBV7-9 and TRBJ1-1, with a possible D match to TRBD1 (6 bases). The germline V gene has CDR1 SEHNR and CDR2 FQNEAQ (reference sequence). CDR3 length: 16 amino acids. Trimming removed 5 bases at V and 2 bases at J, with 18 bases between. The CDR3 loop is CASSLLRGTLNTEAFF. For the CDR3, the DNA is TGTGCCAGCAGCCTCCTGAGGGGGACACTTAACACTGAAGCTTTCTTT.

The chain couples TRBV11-1 to TRBJ1-1, with 7 nucleotides matching TRBD1. This CDR3 is built from 13 residues. After removal of 4 bases from V and 2 bases from J, the junction contained 1 base not matched to a gene. Germline V gene lookup returns CDR1 SGHAT and CDR2 FQDESV (reference sequence). CDR3 sequence: CASSWTGNTEAFF. DNA for the CDR3: TGTGCCAGCAGCTGGACAGGAAACACTGAAGCTTTCTTT. Based on the CDR3 plus reference TRBV11-1 and TRBJ1-1, the full variable domain is EAEVAQSPRYKITEKSQAVAFWCDPISGHATLYWYRQILGQGPELLVQFQDESVVDDSQLPKDRFSAERLKGVDSTLKIQPAELGDSAMYLCASSWTGNTEAFFGQGTRLTVV.

As regards this clone: The same CDR3 arises from other DNA sequences in this sample as well. The rearrangement links TRBV2 to TRBJ1-4; D might be TRBD1 (5 bases). V was clipped by 7 bases and J by 2 bases, with 11 bases between them. In germline, CDR1 is SNHLY, CDR2 FYNNEI. The CDR3 extends over 14 amino acids. CDR3 DNA sequence: TGTGCCAGCACCGGGGGGGGGACTAATGAAAAACTGTTTTTT. Translated, it gives CASTGGGTNEKLFF.

V and J are TRBV7-9 and TRBJ2-5; TRBD1 matches 7 bases. There are 14 residues in the CDR3. V dropped 0 bases and J dropped 3; count of bases not matched to a gene: 1. Germline assignment: CDR1 SEHNR and CDR2 FQNEAQ (reference sequence). The CDR3 reads CASSLAGQKETQYF. The CDR3 region has the DNA TGTGCCAGCAGCTTAGCGGGACAGAAAGAGACCCAGTACTTC. The full variable domain, rest sourced from reference TRBV7-9 and TRBJ2-5, is DTGVSQNPRHKITKRGQNVTFRCDPISEHNRLYWYRQTLGQGPEFLTYFQNEAQLEKSRLLSDRFSAERPKGSFSTLEIQRTEQGDSAMYLCASSLAGQKETQYFGPGTRLLVL.

This rearrangement joins TRBV4-3 to TRBJ2-1; 10 bases line up with TRBD1. The CDR3 sequence is 16 residues long. Germline-derived CDR1 and CDR2 are LGHNA and YSLEER. Trimming at V came to 0 bases and at J to 9 bases, leaving 8 bases not matched to a gene. CDR3 protein: CASSQDRGTGEGEQFF. CDR3 bases: TGCGCCAGCAGCCAAGATCGCGGGACAGGGGAAGGTGAGCAGTTCTTC.

The chain has TRBV18 and TRBJ2-6, with D possibly being TRBD1 (6 bases). This CDR3 spans 20 amino acids. V was pared by 3 bases and J by 2 bases, with 23 bases between. Germline CDR1 and CDR2: KGHSH and LQKENI. The CDR3 sequence: CASSPRAGMGQGTGANVLTF. CDR3 sequence (DNA): TGTGCCAGCTCACCCAGGGCAGGAATGGGTCAGGGGACTGGGGCCAACGTCCTGACTTTC.